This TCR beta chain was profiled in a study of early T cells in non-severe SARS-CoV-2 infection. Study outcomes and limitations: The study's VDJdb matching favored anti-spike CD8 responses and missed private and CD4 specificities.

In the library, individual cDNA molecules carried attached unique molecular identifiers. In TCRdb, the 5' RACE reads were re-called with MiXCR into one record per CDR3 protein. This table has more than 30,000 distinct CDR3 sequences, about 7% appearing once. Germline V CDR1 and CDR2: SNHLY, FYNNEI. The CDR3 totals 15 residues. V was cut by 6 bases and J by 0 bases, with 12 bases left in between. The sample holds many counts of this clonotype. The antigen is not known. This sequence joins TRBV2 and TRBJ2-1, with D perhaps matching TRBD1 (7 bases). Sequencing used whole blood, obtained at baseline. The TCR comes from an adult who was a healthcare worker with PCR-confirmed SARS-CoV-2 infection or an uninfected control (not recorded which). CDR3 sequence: CASRGQTSSYNEQFF. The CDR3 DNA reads TGTGCCAGCAGGGGACAGACTAGCTCCTACAATGAGCAGTTCTTC.